The 25 T cell receptor beta chains given below trace back to one sample, sequenced in a study of CD8+CD57+ T cells in acquired aplastic anemia. Previously, flow cytometry had revealed CD8+CD57+ cell expansion in the patients chosen for sequencing. The TCR beta profiling, which covered VDJ combination and CDR3 sequence, was carried out using genomic DNA as the template. MiXCR, applied by TCRdb to the reads, yields one record per CDR3 protein. The table has under 200,000 distinct CDR3 sequences, about half seen once. The sequenced sample was sorted CD4+, CD8+, or CD8+CD57+ T cells (not recorded which) from PBMCs. The receptors were sampled from a human donor with aplastic anemia.

This clonotype has a single count. Lacking the conserved final phenylalanine or tryptophan, this CDR3 likely reflects a read error. No DNA is shown, since the ends of the CDR3 on it are uncertain; the CDR3 is the one TCRdb lists. V and J are TRBV7-9 and TRBJ2-1; the table's D call of TRBD1 was not tested on the DNA. Germline CDR1 is SEHNR and CDR2 is FQNEAQ (reference sequence). The CDR3 spans 8 residues, counting both ends. CDR3 region: CASSTEGV.

This clonotype has more than one count but fewer than ten. CDR3 in amino acids: CATSRRTGGSLGEQYF. The CDR3 coding sequence is TGTGCCACCAGCCGACGGACAGGGGGGTCTTTGGGTGAGCAGTACTTC. V usage is TRBV15 and J usage is TRBJ2-7, with 10 bases lining up with TRBD1. The CDR3 is 16 residues long. Germline V CDR1 and CDR2: LNHNV, YYDKDF (reference sequence). Trimming removed 5 bases from V and 7 bases from J; junction bases left unmatched: 14.

The gene calls are TRBV6-4 and TRBJ2-5; possible D gene TRBD1, 5 bases. V lost 8 bases and J 4 bases, leaving 17 bases between the germline ends. The CDR3 consists of 14 residues. CDR1 is MRHNA and CDR2 is SNTAGT in the germline V gene. CDR3 DNA sequence: TGTGCCAGCCATCCGGCCACAAGGGGAGAGACCCAGTACTTC. It is translated as CASHPATRGETQYF.

This clonotype was detected ten times or more. The rearrangement links TRBV15 to TRBJ2-7, with D perhaps TRBD1 or TRBD2 (7 bases each). Per germline, CDR1 LNHNV and CDR2 YYDKDF (reference sequence). The CDR3 is 14 amino acids. V lost 3 bases, J lost 1 base, and 10 bases lay in between. DNA of the CDR3: TGTGCCACCAGCAGCAGGGGGGGTTCCTACGAGCAGTACTTC. Its translation is CATSSRGGSYEQYF.

The chain combines TRBV5-1 with TRBJ1-1; 8 nucleotides match TRBD1. The germline CDR1 and CDR2 sequences are SGHRS and YFSETQ. V was clipped by 2 bases and J by 4 bases; unmatched bases: 4. The CDR3 totals 14 residues. The CDR3 reads CASSFGQGSTEAFF. CDR3 in DNA: TGCGCCAGCAGCTTCGGACAGGGATCCACTGAAGCTTTCTTT.

The table lists this clonotype with many counts. The V gene is TRBV29-1, the J gene TRBJ1-1, with D hard to call. CDR3 length: 13 residues. V was trimmed by 4 bases and J by 1 base, leaving 10 bases between them. Per germline, CDR1 SQVTM and CDR2 ANQGSEA. Written as DNA, the CDR3 is TGCAGCGTTGTGGAGTTCCGGAACACTGAAGCTTTCTTT. Encoded protein: CSVVEFRNTEAFF.

The rearrangement joins TRBV29-1 to TRBJ2-1; D is tentatively TRBD1 or TRBD2 (5 bases each). In germline, CDR1 is SQVTM, CDR2 ANQGSEA. CDR3 length: 16 amino acids. V lost 4 bases and J 6 bases, leaving 22 bases between the germline ends. CDR3 residues: CSVANYPGAGANEQFF. Here the CDR3 DNA reads TGCAGCGTTGCTAACTATCCCGGGGCAGGTGCCAATGAGCAGTTCTTC.

This clonotype occurred many times. The chain joins TRBV12-3 or TRBV12-4 to TRBJ2-3; D uncertain. The CDR3 extends over 13 amino acids. V lost 3 bases and J lost 2, with 6 bases in between. The CDR3: CASSFGDTDTQYF. The CDR3 coding sequence is TGTGCCAGCAGTTTTGGGGACACAGATACGCAGTATTTT.

The rearrangement uses TRBV29-1 and TRBJ2-1; weak D call: TRBD2 (5 bases). Germline CDR1 SQVTM, CDR2 ANQGSEA. This CDR3 is built from 14 residues. V dropped 3 bases and J dropped 6 bases, with 15 bases sitting between them. Here the CDR3 DNA reads TGCAGCGTTGATAGCGACTCATCGGGCAATGAGCAGTTCTTC. This sequence encodes CSVDSDSSGNEQFF.

The rearrangement uses TRBV29-1 and TRBJ1-5; D is undetermined. The CDR3 totals 13 residues. Germline CDR1 is SQVTM and CDR2 is ANQGSEA. The V end lost 1 base, the J end lost 14 bases, and 18 bases lay between the germline ends. CDR3 DNA sequence: TGCAGCGTTGAAGTTGGAGCAGATCAGCACAAGCATTTT. Translated, it gives CSVEVGADQHKHF.

This clonotype was picked up a small number of times. The rearrangement links TRBV5-4 to TRBJ2-5, with 9 bases identical to TRBD2. The CDR3 runs to 15 residues. Germline V gives CDR1 SGHNT, CDR2 YYREEE (reference sequence). Unmatched junction bases numbered 4, after V lost 4 bases and J lost 0 bases. The CDR3 DNA reads TGTGCCAGCAGCGCGCCTAGCGGGAACCAAGAGACCCAGTACTTC. It translates to CASSAPSGNQETQYF.

This clonotype appeared many times. The rearrangement links TRBV10-3 to TRBJ1-6; D call uncertain. CDR3 size: 15 residues. The V end lost 10 bases, the J end lost 6 bases, and 19 bases lay between the germline ends. Per the germline V gene, CDR1 is ENHRY and CDR2 is SYGVKD. Here the CDR3 DNA reads TGTGCCACATCTATGGACCGCGTTTCTAATTCACCCCTCCACTTT. This sequence encodes CATSMDRVSNSPLHF.

There are many counts of this clonotype. This CDR3 is CASSLALGEQYF. The CDR3 DNA follows: TGTGCCAGCAGTTTAGCTTTGGGCGAGCAGTACTTC. The genes are TRBV12-3 or TRBV12-4 and TRBJ2-7; D is undetermined. V dropped 0 bases and J dropped 6 bases, with 6 bases sitting between them. The CDR3 totals 12 residues.

The V call is TRBV7-9, the J call TRBJ2-2; D ambiguous. CDR1 and CDR2 (germline): SEHNR, FQNEAQ (reference sequence). The CDR3 covers 15 residues. Trimming pared 6 bases from V and 7 bases from J, leaving 18 bases between. As DNA, the CDR3 is TGTGCCAGCAGACCCGGGCCTGACAACCTCGGGGAGCTGTTTTTT. Its translation is CASRPGPDNLGELFF.

Here the CDR3 DNA reads TGCAGTGCTGACCCTAGCGGGAGGGGGAATGAGCAGTTCTTC. It encodes CSADPSGRGNEQFF. The chain uses TRBV20-1 and TRBJ2-1; the match to TRBD2 covers 12 bases. V lost 5 bases, J lost 7 bases, and 6 bases stayed unmatched. The CDR3 contains 14 residues. Germline values: CDR1 DFQATT, CDR2 SNEGSKA (reference sequence).

The chain employs TRBV7-9 and TRBJ1-4; no clear D. CDR3 length equals 14 residues. The V end was cut by 0 bases, the J end by 8 bases, with 10 bases between. Germline assignment: CDR1 SEHNR and CDR2 FQNEAQ (reference sequence). The CDR3 DNA reads TGTGCCAGCAGCTTAGCGGGGAAGGACGAAAAACTGTTTTTT. It translates to CASSLAGKDEKLFF.

In this sample, this clonotype turned up many times. The gene calls are TRBV5-5 and TRBJ2-2, with no clear D. Germline V CDR1 and CDR2: SGHKS, YYEKEE (reference sequence). V was pared by 6 bases and J by 2 bases, with 5 bases between. CDR3 length equals 12 residues. The CDR3 coding sequence is TGTGCCAGCAAGGCCAACACCGGGGAGCTGTTTTTT. Translating it yields CASKANTGELFF.

V gene TRBV29-1 combines with J gene TRBJ2-7; perhaps TRBD2 as D (8 bases). The CDR3 has 16 amino acids. Trimming stripped 5 bases from V and 2 bases from J, with 22 bases between. The germline CDR1 and CDR2 sequences are SQVTM and ANQGSEA. CDR3 region: CSVSRGRGANTYEQYF. DNA for the CDR3: TGCAGCGTTTCAAGGGGGCGGGGGGCGAACACCTACGAGCAGTACTTC.

This clonotype has at least ten counts. The chain carries TRBV6-1 and TRBJ2-7, with 9 bases aligning to TRBD1. Germline CDR1 is MNHNS and CDR2 is SASEGT. With V trimmed by 2 bases and J by 6 bases, 5 bases remained unmatched. This CDR3 is built from 14 residues. The CDR3 region is CASSESGQGLEQYF. For the CDR3, the DNA is TGTGCCAGCAGTGAATCGGGACAGGGTCTCGAGCAGTACTTC.

This clonotype was seen more than once but under ten times. The chain carries TRBV30 and TRBJ2-7, with 10 nucleotides matching TRBD2. The V gene's germline CDR1 is GTSNPN and CDR2 SVGIG (reference sequence). The ends lost 2 bases at V and 7 bases at J; junction bases unmatched: 11. CDR3 length: 15 residues. CDR3 coding DNA: TGTGCCTGGAGTTTGGACCTAGCGGGAGTAGGAGAGCAGTACTTC. This codes for CAWSLDLAGVGEQYF.

This clonotype was found many times. The junction departs from the called germline gene at one end, perhaps through a read error. V gene TRBV25-1 combines with J gene TRBJ1-4, with TRBD1 matching over 7 bases. The germline CDR1 and CDR2 sequences are MGHDK and SYGVNS. The CDR3 is made up of 15 amino acids. The CDR3 spells CASRESGQINEKLFF. In DNA form, the CDR3 reads TGTGCCAGCAGAGAATCGGGACAGATTAATGAAAAACTGTTTTTT.

With regard to this clonotype: A junction end diverges from the germline sequence, so it may reflect a read error. The rearrangement uses TRBV7-2 and TRBJ2-2, with D possibly matching TRBD2 (5 bases). This CDR3 is built from 14 residues. Germline CDR1 SGHTA, CDR2 FQGNSA. The CDR3 here is CASSLGWEIGEPFF. In DNA, the CDR3 is TGTGCCAGCAGCTTAGGATGGGAGATCGGGGAGCCGTTTTTT.

As concerns this clonotype: The junction and the germline gene differ at one end; a read error may be behind it. The J gene is TRBJ2-5, the V gene TRBV24-1; D gene uncertain. Germline values: CDR1 KGHDR, CDR2 SFDVKD. The CDR3 is 16 residues long. The CDR3 loop reads CATSDATAGRQQTQYF. The CDR3 DNA sequence: TGTGCCACCAGTGACGCGACGGCCGGACGCCAACAGACCCAGTACTTC.

The chain joins TRBV2 to TRBJ2-7, with 7 bases fitting TRBD1. Germline values: CDR1 SNHLY, CDR2 FYNNEI. The length of the CDR3 is 15 residues. V shed 0 bases and J 3 bases; nucleotides not matched to a gene: 5. The CDR3 is CASSEAQGQIYEQYF. CDR3 nucleotides: TGTGCCAGCAGTGAAGCGCAGGGACAGATCTACGAGCAGTACTTC.

The CDR3 region is CASSPSGSYEQYF. CDR3 nucleotides: TGTGCCAGCAGCCCTAGCGGAAGCTACGAGCAGTACTTC. The chain links TRBV7-2 to TRBJ2-7; 7 bases agree with TRBD2. V trimming: 5 bases; J trimming: 3 bases; junction bases outside the gene matches: 4. Germline V gene lookup returns CDR1 SGHTA and CDR2 FQGNSA. The CDR3 is made up of 13 amino acids.